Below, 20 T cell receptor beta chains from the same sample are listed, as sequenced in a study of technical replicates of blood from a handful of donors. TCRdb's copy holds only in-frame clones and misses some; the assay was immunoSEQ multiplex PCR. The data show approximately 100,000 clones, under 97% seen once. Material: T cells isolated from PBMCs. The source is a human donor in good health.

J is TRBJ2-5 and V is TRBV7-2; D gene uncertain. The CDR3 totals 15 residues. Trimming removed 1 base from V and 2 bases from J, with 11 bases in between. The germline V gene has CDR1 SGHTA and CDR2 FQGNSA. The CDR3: CASSLVGNGQETQYF. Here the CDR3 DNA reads TGTGCCAGCAGCTTAGTGGGTAACGGGCAAGAGACCCAGTACTTC.

The CDR3 loop reads CASAEIESVPGYTF. The DNA for the CDR3 is TGTGCCAGCGCCGAGATTGAATCCGTGCCGGGCTACACCTTC. This sequence joins TRBV7-9 and TRBJ1-2; no firm D call. CDR1 is SEHNR, CDR2 FQNEAQ, per germline (reference sequence). Between the trimmed V and J ends, which lost 8 bases and 8 bases, there was a span of 21 bases. The CDR3 contains 14 residues.

The CDR3, as DNA: TGTGCCAGCAGCTTTGCAGCGGGGGTCCCCGTAAGCTCCTACAATGAGCAGTTCTTC. Translated, it gives CASSFAAGVPVSSYNEQFF. The chain combines TRBV5-6 with TRBJ2-1; 8 bases line up with TRBD2. The CDR3 consists of 19 residues. V lost 2 bases to trimming and J lost 0 bases; unmatched junction nucleotides: 13. Germline V gene lookup returns CDR1 SGHDT and CDR2 YYEEEE.

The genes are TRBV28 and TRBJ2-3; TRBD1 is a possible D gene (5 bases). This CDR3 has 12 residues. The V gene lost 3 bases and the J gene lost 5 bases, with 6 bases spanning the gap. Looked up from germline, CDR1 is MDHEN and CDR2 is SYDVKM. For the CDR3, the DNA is TGTGCCAGCAGTTTCCAGGGAGATACGCAGTATTTT. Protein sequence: CASSFQGDTQYF.

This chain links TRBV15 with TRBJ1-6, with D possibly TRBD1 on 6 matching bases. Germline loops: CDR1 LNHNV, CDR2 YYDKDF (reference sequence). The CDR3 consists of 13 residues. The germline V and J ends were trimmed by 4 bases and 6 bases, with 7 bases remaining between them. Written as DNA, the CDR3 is TGTGCCACCAGCACAGGGGTTAATTCACCCCTCCACTTT. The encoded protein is CATSTGVNSPLHF.

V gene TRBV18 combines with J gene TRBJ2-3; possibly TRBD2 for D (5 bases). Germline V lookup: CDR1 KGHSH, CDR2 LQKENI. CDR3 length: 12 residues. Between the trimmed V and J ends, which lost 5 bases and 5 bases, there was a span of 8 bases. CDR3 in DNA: TGTGCCAGCTCAAGCCGGGGAGATACGCAGTATTTT. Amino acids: CASSSRGDTQYF.

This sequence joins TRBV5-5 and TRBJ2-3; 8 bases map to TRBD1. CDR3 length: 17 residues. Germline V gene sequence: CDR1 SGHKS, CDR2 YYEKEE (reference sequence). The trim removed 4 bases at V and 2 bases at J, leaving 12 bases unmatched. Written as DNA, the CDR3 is TGTGCCAGCAGCCGGGGGAGGACAGGGATCAACACAGATACGCAGTATTTT. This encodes CASSRGRTGINTDTQYF.

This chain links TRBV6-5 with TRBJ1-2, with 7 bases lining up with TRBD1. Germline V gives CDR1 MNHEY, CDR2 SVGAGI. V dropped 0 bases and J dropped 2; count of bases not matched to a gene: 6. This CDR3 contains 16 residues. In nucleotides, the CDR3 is TGTGCCAGCAGTTACTCCCGACAGGGCTTGAACTATGGCTACACCTTC. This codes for CASSYSRQGLNYGYTF.

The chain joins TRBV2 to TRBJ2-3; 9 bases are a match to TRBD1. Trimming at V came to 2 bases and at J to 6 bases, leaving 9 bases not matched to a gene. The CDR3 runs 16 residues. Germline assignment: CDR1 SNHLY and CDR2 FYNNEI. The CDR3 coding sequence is TGTGCCAGCAGTGAACCCAGACAGGGGGAGGGTGATACGCAGTATTTT. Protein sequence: CASSEPRQGEGDTQYF. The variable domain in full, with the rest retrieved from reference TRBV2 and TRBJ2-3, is EPEVTQTPSHQVTQMGQEVILRCVPISNHLYFYWYRQILGQKVEFLVSFYNNEISEKSEIFDDQFSVERPDGSNFTLKIRSTKLEDSAMYFCASSEPRQGEGDTQYFGPGTRLTVL.

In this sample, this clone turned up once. The CDR3 region is CASSFAGGDTQYF. The CDR3 DNA reads as TGTGCCAGCAGTTTTGCAGGGGGGGATACGCAGTATTTT. The chain is built from TRBV5-4 and TRBJ2-3; D perhaps matches TRBD1 (7 bases). CDR1 is SGHNT, CDR2 YYREEE, per germline (reference sequence). The CDR3 has 13 amino acids. The V end was cut by 5 bases, the J end by 6 bases, with 13 bases between.

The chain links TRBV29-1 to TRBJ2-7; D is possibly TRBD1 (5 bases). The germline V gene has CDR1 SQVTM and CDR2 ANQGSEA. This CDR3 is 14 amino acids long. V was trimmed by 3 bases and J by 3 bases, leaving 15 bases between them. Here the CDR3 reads CSVDRVGLYYEQYF. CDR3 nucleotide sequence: TGCAGCGTTGACAGGGTAGGTCTTTACTACGAGCAGTACTTC.

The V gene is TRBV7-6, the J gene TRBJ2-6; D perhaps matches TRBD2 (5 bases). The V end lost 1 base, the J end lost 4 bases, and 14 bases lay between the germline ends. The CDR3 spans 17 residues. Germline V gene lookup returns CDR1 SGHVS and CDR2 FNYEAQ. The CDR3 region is CASSLVEGVPGANVLTF. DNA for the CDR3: TGTGCCAGCAGCTTAGTCGAGGGAGTTCCAGGGGCCAACGTCCTGACTTTC.

The CDR3 loop is CASSRESQGREQYF. CDR3 DNA: TGCGCCAGCAGCCGAGAAAGTCAGGGGAGAGAGCAGTACTTC. The chain couples TRBV4-1 to TRBJ2-7; D may be TRBD1 (6 bases). The V end lost 4 bases, the J end lost 7 bases, and 17 bases lay between the germline ends. The germline CDR1 and CDR2 sequences are MGHRA and YSYEKL. The CDR3 length is 14 residues.

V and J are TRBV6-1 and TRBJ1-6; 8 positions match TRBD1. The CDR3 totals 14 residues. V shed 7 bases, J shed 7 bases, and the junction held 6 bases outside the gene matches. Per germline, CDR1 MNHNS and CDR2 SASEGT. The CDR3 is CASIGQGQNSPLHF. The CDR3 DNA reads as TGTGCCAGCATAGGACAGGGACAAAATTCACCCCTCCACTTT.

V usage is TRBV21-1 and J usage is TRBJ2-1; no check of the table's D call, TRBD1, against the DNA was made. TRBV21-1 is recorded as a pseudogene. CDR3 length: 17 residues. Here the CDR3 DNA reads TGTGCCAGCAGCAAAGGGCACCGGGACAGGGGGCGCAATGAGCAGTTCTTC. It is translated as CASSKGHRDRGRNEQFF.

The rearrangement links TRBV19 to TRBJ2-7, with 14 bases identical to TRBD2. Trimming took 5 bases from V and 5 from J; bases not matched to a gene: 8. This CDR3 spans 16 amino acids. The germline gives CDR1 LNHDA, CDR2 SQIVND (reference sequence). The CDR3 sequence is CASSPQGGLAGDEQYF. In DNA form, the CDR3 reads TGTGCCAGTAGTCCCCAGGGGGGACTAGCGGGAGACGAGCAGTACTTC.

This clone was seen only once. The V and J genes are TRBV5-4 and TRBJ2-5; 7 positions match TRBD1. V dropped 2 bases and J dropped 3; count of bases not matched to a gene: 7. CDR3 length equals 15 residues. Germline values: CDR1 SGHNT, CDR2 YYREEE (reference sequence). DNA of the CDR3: TGTGCCAGCAGCTTTACCCTCGGACAGGAAGAGACCCAGTACTTC. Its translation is CASSFTLGQEETQYF.

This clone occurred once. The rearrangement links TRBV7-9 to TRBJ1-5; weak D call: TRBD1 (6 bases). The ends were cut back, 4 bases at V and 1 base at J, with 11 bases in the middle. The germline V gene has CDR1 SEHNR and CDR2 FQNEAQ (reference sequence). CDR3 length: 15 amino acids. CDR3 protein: CASSWGGASNQPQHF. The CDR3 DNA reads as TGTGCCAGCAGCTGGGGGGGCGCGAGCAATCAGCCCCAGCATTTT.

In nucleotides, the CDR3 is TGTGCCAGCAGCTTGGACTTCACAGATACGCAGTATTTT. Protein: CASSLDFTDTQYF. The chain is built from TRBV5-4 and TRBJ2-3; D is unclear. The CDR3 totals 13 residues. The germline V and J ends were trimmed by 0 bases and 2 bases, with 4 bases remaining between them. CDR1 and CDR2 from the germline V gene are SGHNT and YYREEE (reference sequence).

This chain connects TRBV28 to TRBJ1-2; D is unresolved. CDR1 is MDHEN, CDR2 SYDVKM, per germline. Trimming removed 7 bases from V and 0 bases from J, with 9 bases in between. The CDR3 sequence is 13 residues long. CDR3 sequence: CASTTSPNYGYTF. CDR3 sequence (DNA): TGTGCCAGCACCACATCTCCTAACTATGGCTACACCTTC.